This T cell receptor (beta chain) was documented in a study of blood T cell repertoires in COVID-19. Study-level information: The United States, Italy and Spain provided the acute and convalescent COVID-19 samples. The cDNA or gDNA used as material had been derived from T cells, B-cell-depleted T cells, or PBMCs.

With V trimmed by 5 bases and J by 6 bases, 5 bases remained unmatched. This CDR3 is 15 amino acids long. The germline V gene has CDR1 MNHEY and CDR2 SMNVEV (reference sequence). Authors' data handling: Estimates of nucleated cell counts were drawn from the amplification of reference gene primers. Generated by immunoSEQ multiplex PCR, the TCRdb table keeps only in-frame clones and is missing some. V, J and clone size derive from that table, while D and trimming were established from the DNA sequence. The table shows under 200,000 clones, with just over 85% occurring only once. This sequence was found in a man between 45 and 60 years old with active or convalescent COVID-19. The sequenced sample was peripheral blood. The chain couples TRBV27 to TRBJ1-6; 9 nucleotides agree with TRBD1. The CDR3 nucleotides read TGTGCCAGCAGTATACAGGGGGCCTTTAATTCACCCCTCCACTTT. Translated, it gives CASSIQGAFNSPLHF.